The clone carrying this T cell receptor beta chain was counted ten times or more. What it recognizes is unknown. It was 5'RACE with constant-segment primers that produced the TCR alpha and TCR beta cDNA libraries, which carried sample barcodes and UMIs. TCRdb processed the 5' RACE reads anew with MiXCR; each CDR3 protein has one entry. The table records 35,000 to 50,000 distinct CDR3 sequences, 6.1% of them present only once. The V gene lost 4 bases and the J gene lost 0 bases, with 14 bases spanning the gap. The CDR3 runs to 16 residues. In germline, CDR1 is SGHKS, CDR2 YYEKEE (reference sequence). The entry originates in a study of T-cell memory formation after mild COVID-19. About the research overall: Most TCR clusters belonged to a single donor.

Findings of the study overall: Some clones that responded were present in memory (sampled pre-infection), which suggests cross-reactive memory joined. Mainly in CM and EM were contracting CD4+ clones; CD8+ were in EMRA.

The V and J genes are TRBV5-5 and TRBJ1-5; D remains ambiguous. Sequenced input: PBMCs or a T cell subset sorted from them (not recorded which). The TCR comes from an adult who had mild COVID-19 (a few samples of this study predate the infection). Cell type and time point are not known. In nucleotides, the CDR3 is TGTGCCAGCAGCCCCCTTGGCGGGGATAGCAATCAGCCCCAGCATTTT. Its translation is CASSPLGGDSNQPQHF.